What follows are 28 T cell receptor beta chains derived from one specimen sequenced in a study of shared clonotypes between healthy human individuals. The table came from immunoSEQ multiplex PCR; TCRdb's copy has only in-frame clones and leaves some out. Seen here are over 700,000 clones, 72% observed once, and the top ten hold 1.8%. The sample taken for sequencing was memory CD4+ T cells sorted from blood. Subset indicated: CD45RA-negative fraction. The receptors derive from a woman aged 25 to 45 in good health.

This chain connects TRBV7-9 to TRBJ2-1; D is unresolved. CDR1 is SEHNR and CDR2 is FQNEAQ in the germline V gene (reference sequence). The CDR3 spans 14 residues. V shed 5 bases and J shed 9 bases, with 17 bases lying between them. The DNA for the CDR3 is TGTGCCAGCAGCGCGACGCGCCAGGTACGTGAGCAGTTCTTC. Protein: CASSATRQVREQFF.

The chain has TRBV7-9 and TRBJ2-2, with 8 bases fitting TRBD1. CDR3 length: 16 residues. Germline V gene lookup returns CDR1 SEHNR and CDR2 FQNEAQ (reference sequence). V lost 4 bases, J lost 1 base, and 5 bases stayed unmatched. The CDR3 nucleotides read TGTGCCAGCAGCTCCCCAGGGGGCTTGAACACCGGGGAGCTGTTTTTT. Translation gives CASSSPGGLNTGELFF.

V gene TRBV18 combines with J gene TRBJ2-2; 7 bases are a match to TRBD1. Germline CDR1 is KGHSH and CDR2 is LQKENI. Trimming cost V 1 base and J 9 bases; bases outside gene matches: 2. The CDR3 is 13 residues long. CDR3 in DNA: TGTGCCAGCTCACCACGGGACAGCCGGGAGCTGTTTTTT. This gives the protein CASSPRDSRELFF.

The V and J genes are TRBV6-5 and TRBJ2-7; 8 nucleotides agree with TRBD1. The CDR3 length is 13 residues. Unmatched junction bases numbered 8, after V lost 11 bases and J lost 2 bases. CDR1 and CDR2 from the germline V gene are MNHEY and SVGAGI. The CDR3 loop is CASTPGGPYEQYF. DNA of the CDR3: TGTGCCTCTACACCAGGGGGCCCCTACGAGCAGTACTTC.

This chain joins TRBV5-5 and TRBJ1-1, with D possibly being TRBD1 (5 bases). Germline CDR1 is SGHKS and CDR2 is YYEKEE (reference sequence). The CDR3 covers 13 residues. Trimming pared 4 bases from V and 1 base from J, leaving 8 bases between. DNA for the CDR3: TGTGCCAGCAGCCTGACAGCGAACACTGAAGCTTTCTTT. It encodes CASSLTANTEAFF.

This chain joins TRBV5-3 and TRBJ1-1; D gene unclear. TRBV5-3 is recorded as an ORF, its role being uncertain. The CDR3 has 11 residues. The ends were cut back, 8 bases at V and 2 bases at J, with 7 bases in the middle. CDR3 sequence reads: CASSLNTEAFF. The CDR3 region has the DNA TGTGCCAGCAGCCTTAACACTGAAGCTTTCTTT.

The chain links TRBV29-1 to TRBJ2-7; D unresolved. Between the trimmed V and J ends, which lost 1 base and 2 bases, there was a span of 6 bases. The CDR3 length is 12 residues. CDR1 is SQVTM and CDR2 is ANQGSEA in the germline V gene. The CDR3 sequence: CSVEGQTYEQYF. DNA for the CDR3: TGCAGCGTTGAAGGACAAACCTACGAGCAGTACTTC.

CDR3 bases: TGTGCCAGCAGCCAAGCCGCCTGGACTAGCGGGACGGGCGCAGATACGCAGTATTTT. Its translation: CASSQAAWTSGTGADTQYF. J is TRBJ2-3 and V is TRBV4-2, with 12 bases aligning to TRBD2. The CDR3 totals 19 residues. Germline V gene sequence: CDR1 LGHNA, CDR2 YNFKEQ. Losses at the gene ends were 1 base for V and 4 bases for J; bases not matched to a gene: 12.

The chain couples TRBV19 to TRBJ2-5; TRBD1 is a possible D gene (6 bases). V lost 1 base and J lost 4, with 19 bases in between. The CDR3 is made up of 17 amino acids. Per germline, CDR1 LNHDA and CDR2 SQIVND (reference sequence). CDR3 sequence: CASSIGGRGYQGETQYF. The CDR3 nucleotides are TGTGCCAGTAGTATAGGTGGCAGGGGCTATCAGGGAGAGACCCAGTACTTC.

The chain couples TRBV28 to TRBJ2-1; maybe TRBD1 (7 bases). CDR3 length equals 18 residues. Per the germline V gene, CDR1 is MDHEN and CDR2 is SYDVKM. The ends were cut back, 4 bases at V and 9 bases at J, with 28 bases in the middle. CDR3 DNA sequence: TGTGCCAGCAGTTCCCCCAGGGGGGACAGCCGAGGGGAGTTTGAGCAGTTCTTC. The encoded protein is CASSSPRGDSRGEFEQFF.

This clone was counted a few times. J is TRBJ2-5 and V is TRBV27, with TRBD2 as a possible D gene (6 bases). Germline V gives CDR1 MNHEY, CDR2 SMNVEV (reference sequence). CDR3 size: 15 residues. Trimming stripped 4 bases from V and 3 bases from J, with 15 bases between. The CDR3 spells CASSSLGSGEETQYF. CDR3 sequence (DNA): TGTGCCAGCAGTTCCCTGGGGTCGGGGGAAGAGACCCAGTACTTC.

The CDR3 reads CASSQGLGQGAKTQYF. For the CDR3, the DNA is TGTGCCAGCAGCCAAGGGTTGGGACAGGGGGCGAAGACCCAGTACTTC. V and J are TRBV14 and TRBJ2-5; 12 bases are a match to TRBD1. The CDR3 runs to 16 residues. CDR1 is SGHDN, CDR2 FVKESK, per germline. V was clipped by 1 base and J by 6 bases; unmatched bases: 6.

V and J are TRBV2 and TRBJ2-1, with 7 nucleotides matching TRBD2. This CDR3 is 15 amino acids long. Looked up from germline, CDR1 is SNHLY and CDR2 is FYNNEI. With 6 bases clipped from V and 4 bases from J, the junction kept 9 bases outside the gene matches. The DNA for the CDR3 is TGTGCCAGCAGCTCCATCTGGGGGGGTTACAATGAGCAGTTCTTC. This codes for CASSSIWGGYNEQFF.

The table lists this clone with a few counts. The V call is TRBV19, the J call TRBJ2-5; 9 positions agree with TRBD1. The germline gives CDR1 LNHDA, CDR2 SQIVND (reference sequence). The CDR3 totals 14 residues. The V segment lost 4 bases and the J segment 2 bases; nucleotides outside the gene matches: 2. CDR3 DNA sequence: TGTGCCAGTAGTACGGGGACAGGGCAAGAGACCCAGTACTTC. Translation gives CASSTGTGQETQYF.

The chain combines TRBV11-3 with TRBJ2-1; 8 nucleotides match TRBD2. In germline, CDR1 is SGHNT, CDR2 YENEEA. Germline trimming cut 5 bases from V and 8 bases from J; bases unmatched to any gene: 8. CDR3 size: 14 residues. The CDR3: CASSPGGREYEQFF. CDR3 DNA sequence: TGTGCCAGCAGCCCGGGGGGGCGGGAGTATGAGCAGTTCTTC.

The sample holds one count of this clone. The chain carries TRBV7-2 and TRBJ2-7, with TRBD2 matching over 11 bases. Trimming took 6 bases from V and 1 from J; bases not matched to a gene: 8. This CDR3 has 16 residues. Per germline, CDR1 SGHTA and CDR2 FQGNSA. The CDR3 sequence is CASREKGLADSYEQYF. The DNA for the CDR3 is TGTGCCAGCAGAGAAAAGGGACTAGCGGATTCCTACGAGCAGTACTTC. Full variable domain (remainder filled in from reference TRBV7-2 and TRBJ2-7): GAGVSQSPSNKVTEKGKDVELRCDPISGHTALYWYRQSLGQGLEFLIYFQGNSAPDKSGLPSDRFSAERTGGSVSTLTIQRTQQEDSAVYLCASREKGLADSYEQYFGPGTRLTVT.

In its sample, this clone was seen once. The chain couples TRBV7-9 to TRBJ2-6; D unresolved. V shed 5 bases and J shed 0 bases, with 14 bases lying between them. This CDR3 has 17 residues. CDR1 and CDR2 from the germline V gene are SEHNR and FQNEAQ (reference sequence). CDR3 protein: CASSTDLGFSGANVLTF. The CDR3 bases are TGTGCCAGCAGCACAGACCTTGGGTTCTCTGGGGCCAACGTCCTGACTTTC. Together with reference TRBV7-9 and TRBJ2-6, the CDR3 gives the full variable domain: DTGVSQNPRHKITKRGQNVTFRCDPISEHNRLYWYRQTLGQGPEFLTYFQNEAQLEKSRLLSDRFSAERPKGSFSTLEIQRTEQGDSAMYLCASSTDLGFSGANVLTFGAGSRLTVL.

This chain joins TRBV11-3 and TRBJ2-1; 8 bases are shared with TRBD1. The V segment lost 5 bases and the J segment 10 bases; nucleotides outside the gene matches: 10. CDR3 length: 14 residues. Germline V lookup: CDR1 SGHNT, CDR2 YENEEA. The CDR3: CASSARQGSDEQFF. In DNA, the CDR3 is TGTGCCAGCAGCGCCCGACAGGGGTCGGACGAGCAGTTCTTC.

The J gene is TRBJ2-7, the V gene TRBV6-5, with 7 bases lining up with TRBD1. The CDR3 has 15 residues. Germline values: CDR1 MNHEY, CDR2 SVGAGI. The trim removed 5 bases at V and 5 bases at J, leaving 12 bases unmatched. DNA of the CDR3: TGTGCCAGCAGTAGCTCAGGGGGAGTCCCCCACGAGCAGTACTTC. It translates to CASSSSGGVPHEQYF.

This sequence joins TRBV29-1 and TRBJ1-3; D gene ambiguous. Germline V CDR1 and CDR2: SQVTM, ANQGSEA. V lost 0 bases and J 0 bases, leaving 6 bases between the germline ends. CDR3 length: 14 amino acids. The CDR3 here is CSVEDQISGNTIYF. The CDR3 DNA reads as TGCAGCGTTGAAGATCAAATCTCTGGAAACACCATATATTTT.

The CDR3 DNA is TGTGCCAGTGGGGGAGGGACGGCATACAATGAGCAGTTCTTC. Residues: CASGGGTAYNEQFF. J is TRBJ2-1 and V is TRBV19, with 7 bases lining up with TRBD2. CDR1 and CDR2 (germline): LNHDA, SQIVND (reference sequence). With 8 bases clipped from V and 4 bases from J, the junction kept 8 bases outside the gene matches. The CDR3 loop spans 14 amino acids.

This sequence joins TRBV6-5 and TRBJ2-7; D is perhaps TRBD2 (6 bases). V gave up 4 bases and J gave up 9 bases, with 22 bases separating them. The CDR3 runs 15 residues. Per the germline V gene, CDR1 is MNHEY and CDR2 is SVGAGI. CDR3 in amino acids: CASSSSFLGEDGQYF. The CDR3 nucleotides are TGTGCCAGCAGTTCCAGCTTTCTGGGGGAGGACGGGCAGTACTTC.

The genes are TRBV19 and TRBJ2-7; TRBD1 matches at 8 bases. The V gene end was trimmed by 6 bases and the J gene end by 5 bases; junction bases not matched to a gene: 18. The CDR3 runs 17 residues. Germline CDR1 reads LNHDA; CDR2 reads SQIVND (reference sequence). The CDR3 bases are TGTGCCAGTAGCCGGCGGAGTTCGAGGGCAGGGGGCAACGAGCAGTACTTC. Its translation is CASSRRSSRAGGNEQYF.

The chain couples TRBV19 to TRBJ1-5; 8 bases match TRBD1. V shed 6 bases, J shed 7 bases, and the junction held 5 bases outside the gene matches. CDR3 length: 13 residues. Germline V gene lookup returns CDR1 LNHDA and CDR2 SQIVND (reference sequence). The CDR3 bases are TGTGCCAGTAGCGGGGACAGGTCCCAGCCCCAGCATTTT. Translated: CASSGDRSQPQHF.

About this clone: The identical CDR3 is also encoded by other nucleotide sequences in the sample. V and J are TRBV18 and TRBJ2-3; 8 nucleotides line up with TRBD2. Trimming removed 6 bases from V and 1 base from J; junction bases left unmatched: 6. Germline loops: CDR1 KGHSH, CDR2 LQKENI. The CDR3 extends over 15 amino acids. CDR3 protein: CASSPELAGTDTQYF. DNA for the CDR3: TGTGCCAGCTCCCCCGAACTAGCGGGCACAGATACGCAGTATTTT.

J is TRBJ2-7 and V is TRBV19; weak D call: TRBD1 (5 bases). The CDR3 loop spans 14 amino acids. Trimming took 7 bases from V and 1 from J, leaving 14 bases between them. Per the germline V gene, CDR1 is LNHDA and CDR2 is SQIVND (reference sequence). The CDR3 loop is CASTLEQESYEQYF. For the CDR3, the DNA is TGTGCCAGTACCCTGGAACAGGAGTCCTACGAGCAGTACTTC.

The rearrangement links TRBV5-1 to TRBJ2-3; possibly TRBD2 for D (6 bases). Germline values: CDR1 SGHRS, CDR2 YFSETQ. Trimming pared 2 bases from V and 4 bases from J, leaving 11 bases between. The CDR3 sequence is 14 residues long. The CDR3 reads CASSLAGWADTQYF. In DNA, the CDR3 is TGCGCCAGCAGCTTAGCGGGTTGGGCAGATACGCAGTATTTT.

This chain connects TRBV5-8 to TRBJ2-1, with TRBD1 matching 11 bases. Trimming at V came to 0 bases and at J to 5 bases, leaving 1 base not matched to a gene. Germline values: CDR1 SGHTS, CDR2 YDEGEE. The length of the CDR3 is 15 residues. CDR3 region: CASSLGDRGDNEQFF. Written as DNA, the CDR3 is TGTGCCAGCAGCTTGGGGGACAGGGGGGACAATGAGCAGTTCTTC.